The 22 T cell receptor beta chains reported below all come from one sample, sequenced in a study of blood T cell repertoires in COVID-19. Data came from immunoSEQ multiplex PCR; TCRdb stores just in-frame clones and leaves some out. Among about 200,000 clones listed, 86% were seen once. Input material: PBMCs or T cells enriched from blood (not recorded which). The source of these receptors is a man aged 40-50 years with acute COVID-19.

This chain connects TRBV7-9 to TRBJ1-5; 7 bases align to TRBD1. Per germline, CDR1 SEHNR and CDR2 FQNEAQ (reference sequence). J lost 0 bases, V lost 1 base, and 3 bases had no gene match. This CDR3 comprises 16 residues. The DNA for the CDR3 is TGTGCCAGCAGCTTAGGACAGGGACTTAGCAATCAGCCCCAGCATTTT. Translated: CASSLGQGLSNQPQHF.

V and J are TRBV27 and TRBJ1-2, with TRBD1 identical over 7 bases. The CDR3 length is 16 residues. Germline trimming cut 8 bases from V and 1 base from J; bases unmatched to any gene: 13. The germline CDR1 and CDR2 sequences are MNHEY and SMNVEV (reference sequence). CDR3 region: CASGINRGGGNYGYTF. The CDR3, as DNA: TGTGCCAGCGGTATTAACAGGGGAGGCGGTAACTATGGCTACACCTTC.

CDR3 bases: TGTGCCAACAGTGTGCCGGGTGGGACTGAAGCTTTCTTT. Encoded protein: CANSVPGGTEAFF. The chain combines TRBV14 with TRBJ1-1; D gene uncertain. The CDR3 consists of 13 residues. Germline V gene data show CDR1 as SGHDN and CDR2 as FVKESK. Deletions cut 10 bases from V and 5 bases from J, with 17 bases between.

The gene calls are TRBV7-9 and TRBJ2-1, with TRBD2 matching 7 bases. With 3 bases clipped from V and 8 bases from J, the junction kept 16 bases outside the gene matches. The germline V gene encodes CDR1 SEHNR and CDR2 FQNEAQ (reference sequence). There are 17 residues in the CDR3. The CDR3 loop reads CASSFTYGRVHGDEQFF. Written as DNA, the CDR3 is TGTGCCAGCAGCTTCACCTATGGGAGGGTACATGGGGATGAGCAGTTCTTC.

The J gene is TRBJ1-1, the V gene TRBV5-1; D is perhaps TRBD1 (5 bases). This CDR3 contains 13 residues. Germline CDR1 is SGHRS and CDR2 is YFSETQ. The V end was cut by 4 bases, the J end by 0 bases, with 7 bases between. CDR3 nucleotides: TGCGCCAGCAGCGCGGGACTGAACACTGAAGCTTTCTTT. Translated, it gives CASSAGLNTEAFF.

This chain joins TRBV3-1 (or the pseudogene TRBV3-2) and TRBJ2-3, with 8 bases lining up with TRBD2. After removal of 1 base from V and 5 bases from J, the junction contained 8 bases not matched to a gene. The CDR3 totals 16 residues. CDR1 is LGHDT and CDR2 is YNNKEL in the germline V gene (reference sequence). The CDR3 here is CASSQGTGRARDTQYF. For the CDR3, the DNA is TGTGCCAGCAGCCAAGGAACCGGGAGGGCCAGAGATACGCAGTATTTT.

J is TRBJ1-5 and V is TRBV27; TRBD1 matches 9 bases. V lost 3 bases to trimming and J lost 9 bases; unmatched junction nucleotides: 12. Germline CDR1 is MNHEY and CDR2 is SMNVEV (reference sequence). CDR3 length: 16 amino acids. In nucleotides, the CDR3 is TGTGCCAGCAGTTTTTCCCCGCCGACAGGGGGGGCGCCCCAGCATTTT. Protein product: CASSFSPPTGGAPQHF.

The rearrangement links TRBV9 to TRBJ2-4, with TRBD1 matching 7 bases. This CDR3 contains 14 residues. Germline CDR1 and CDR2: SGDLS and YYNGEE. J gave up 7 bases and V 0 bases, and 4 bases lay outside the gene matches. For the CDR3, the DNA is TGTGCCAGCAGCGTAGAGGGGGCATCGAACATTCAGTACTTC. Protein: CASSVEGASNIQYF.

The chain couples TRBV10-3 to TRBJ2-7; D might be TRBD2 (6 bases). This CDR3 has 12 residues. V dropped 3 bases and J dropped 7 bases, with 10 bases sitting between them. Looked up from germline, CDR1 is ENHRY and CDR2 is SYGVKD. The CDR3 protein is CAISDGGWEQYF. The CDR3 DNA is TGTGCCATCAGTGATGGGGGGTGGGAGCAGTACTTC.

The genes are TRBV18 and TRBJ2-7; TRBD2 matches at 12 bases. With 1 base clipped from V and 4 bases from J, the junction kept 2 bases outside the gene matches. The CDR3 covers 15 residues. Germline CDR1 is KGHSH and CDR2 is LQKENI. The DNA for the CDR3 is TGTGCCAGCTCACCACGGCTAGCGGGAGGGTACGAGCAGTACTTC. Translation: CASSPRLAGGYEQYF.

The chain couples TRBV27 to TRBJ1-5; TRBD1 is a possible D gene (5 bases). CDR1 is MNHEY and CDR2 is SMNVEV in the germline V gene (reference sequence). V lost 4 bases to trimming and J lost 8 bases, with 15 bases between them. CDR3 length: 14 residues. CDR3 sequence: CASSSQGTIEPQHF. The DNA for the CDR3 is TGTGCCAGCAGTTCGCAGGGTACAATAGAGCCCCAGCATTTT.

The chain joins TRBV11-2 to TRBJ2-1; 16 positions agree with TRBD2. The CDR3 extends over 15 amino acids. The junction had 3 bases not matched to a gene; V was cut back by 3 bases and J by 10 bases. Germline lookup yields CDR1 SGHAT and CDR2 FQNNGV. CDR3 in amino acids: CASSLGTSGRGEQFF. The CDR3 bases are TGTGCCAGCAGCTTGGGGACTAGCGGGAGGGGGGAGCAGTTCTTC.

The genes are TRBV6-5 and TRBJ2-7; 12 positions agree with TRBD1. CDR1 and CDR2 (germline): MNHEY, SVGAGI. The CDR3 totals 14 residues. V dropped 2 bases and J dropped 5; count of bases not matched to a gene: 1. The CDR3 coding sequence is TGTGCCAGCAGTTACGGGACAGGGGGCCACGAGCAGTACTTC. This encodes CASSYGTGGHEQYF.

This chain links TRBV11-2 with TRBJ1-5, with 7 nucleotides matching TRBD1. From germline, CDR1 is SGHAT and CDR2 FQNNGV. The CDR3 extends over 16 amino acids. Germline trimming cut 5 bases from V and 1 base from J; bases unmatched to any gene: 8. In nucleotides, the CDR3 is TGTGCCAGCAGCCACCTTGGGGGACAGAGCAATCAGCCCCAGCATTTT. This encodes CASSHLGGQSNQPQHF. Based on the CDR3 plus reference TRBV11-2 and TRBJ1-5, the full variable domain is EAGVAQSPRYKIIEKRQSVAFWCNPISGHATLYWYQQILGQGPKLLIQFQNNGVVDDSQLPKDRFSAERLKGVDSTLKIQPAKLEDSAVYLCASSHLGGQSNQPQHFGDGTRLSIL.

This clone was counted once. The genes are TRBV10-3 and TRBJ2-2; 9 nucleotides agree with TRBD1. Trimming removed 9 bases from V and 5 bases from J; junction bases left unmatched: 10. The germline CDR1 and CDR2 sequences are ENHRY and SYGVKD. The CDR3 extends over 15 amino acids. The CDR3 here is CAMSSGTGRTGELFF. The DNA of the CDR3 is TGTGCCATGAGCTCCGGGACAGGGCGGACCGGGGAGCTGTTTTTT.

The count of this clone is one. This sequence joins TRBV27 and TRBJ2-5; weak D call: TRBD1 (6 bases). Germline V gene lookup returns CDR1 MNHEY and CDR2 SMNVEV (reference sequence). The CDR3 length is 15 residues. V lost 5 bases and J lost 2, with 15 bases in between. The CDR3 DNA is TGTGCCAGCAGTACCTCCCGGACAGCACAAGAGACCCAGTACTTC. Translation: CASSTSRTAQETQYF.

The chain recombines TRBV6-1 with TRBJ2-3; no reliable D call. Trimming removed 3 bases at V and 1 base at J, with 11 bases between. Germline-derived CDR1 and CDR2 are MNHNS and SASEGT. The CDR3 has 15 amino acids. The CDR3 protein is CASSDLAGGTDTQYF. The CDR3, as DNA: TGTGCCAGCAGTGATTTGGCAGGCGGCACAGATACGCAGTATTTT.

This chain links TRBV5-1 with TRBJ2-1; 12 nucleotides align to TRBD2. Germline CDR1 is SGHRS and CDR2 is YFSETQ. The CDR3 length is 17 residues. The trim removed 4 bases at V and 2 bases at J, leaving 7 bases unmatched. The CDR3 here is CASSVYTSGGTYNEQFF. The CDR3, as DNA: TGCGCCAGCAGCGTCTATACTAGCGGGGGGACCTACAATGAGCAGTTCTTC.

The CDR3 region has the DNA TGTGCCAGCAGCGGCGCAGGGGGCGAAGATACGCAGTATTTT. Protein product: CASSGAGGEDTQYF. The J gene is TRBJ2-3, the V gene TRBV7-7; 8 bases match TRBD1. In germline, CDR1 is SSHAT, CDR2 FNYEAQ (reference sequence). The CDR3 is 14 residues long. The V and J ends lost 5 bases and 5 bases, in that order; junction bases with no gene match: 6.

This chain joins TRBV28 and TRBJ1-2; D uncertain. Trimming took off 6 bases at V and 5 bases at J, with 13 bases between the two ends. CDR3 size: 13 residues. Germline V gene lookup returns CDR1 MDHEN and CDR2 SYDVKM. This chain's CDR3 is CASRKMTPYGYTF. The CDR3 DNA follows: TGTGCCAGCAGGAAGATGACACCGTATGGCTACACCTTC.

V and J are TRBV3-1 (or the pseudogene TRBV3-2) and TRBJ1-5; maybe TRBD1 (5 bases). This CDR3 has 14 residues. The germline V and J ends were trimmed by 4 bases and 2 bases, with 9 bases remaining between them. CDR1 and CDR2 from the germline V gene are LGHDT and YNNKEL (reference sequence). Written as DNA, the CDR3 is TGTGCCAGCAGCCTGTTCAGGGGCAATCAGCCCCAGCATTTT. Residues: CASSLFRGNQPQHF.

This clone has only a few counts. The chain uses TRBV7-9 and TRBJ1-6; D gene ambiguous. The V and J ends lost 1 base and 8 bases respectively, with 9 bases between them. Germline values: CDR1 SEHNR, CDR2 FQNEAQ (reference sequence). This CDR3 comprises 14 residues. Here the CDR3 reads CASSLGQIHSPLHF. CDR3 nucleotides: TGTGCCAGCAGCTTAGGGCAGATCCATTCACCCCTCCACTTT. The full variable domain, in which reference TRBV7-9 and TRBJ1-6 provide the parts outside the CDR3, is DTGVSQNPRHKITKRGQNVTFRCDPISEHNRLYWYRQTLGQGPEFLTYFQNEAQLEKSRLLSDRFSAERPKGSFSTLEIQRTEQGDSAMYLCASSLGQIHSPLHFGNGTRLTVT.